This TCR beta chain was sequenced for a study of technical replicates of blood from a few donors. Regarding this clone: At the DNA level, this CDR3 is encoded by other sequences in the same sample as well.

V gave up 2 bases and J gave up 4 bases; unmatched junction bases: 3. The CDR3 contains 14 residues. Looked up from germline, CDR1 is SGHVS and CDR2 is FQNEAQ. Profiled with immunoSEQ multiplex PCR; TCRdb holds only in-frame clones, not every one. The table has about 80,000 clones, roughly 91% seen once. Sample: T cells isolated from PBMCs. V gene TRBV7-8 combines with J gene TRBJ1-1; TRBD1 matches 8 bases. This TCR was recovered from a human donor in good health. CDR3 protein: CASSLQTGGTEAFF. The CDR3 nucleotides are TGTGCCAGCAGCTTACAAACAGGGGGCACTGAAGCTTTCTTT. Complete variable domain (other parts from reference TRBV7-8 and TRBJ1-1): GAGVSQSPRYKVAKRGQDVALRCDPISGHVSLFWYQQALGQGPEFLTYFQNEAQLDKSGLPSDRFFAERPEGSVSTLKIQRTQQEDSAVYLCASSLQTGGTEAFFGQGTRLTVV.